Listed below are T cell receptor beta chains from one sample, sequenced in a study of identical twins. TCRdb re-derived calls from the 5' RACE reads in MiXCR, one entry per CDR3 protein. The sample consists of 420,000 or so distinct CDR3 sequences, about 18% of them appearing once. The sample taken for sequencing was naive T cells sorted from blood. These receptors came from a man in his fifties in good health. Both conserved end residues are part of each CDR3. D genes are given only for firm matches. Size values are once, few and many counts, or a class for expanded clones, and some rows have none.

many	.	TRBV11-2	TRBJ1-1	CASSSLTAMNTEAFF	TGTGCCAGCAGCTCCTTGACAGCTATGAACACTGAAGCTTTCTTT
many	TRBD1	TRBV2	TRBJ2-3	CASIPGQGRDFSTDTQYF	TGTGCCAGCATCCCCGGACAGGGGCGGGACTTTAGCACAGATACGCAGTATTTT
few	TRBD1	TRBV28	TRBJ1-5	CASSSLGQDYQPQHF	TGTGCCAGCAGTTCCCTCGGACAGGATTATCAGCCCCAGCATTTT
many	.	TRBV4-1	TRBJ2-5	CASSQLSGFQETQYF	TGCGCCAGCAGCCAACTTTCGGGGTTTCAAGAGACCCAGTACTTC
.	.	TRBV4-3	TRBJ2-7	CASSQAWGGFGSYEQYF	TGCGCCAGCAGCCAGGCCTGGGGGGGCTTTGGGTCCTACGAGCAGTACTTC
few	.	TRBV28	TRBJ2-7	CASKPPGAMGEQYF	TGTGCCAGCAAGCCGCCAGGGGCGATGGGTGAGCAGTACTTC
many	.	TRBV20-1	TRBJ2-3	CSARVAADTQYF	TGCAGTGCTAGAGTAGCGGCAGATACGCAGTATTTT
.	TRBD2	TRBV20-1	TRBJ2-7	CSAGSSGTSYEQYF	TGCAGTGCTGGATCTAGCGGGACCTCCTACGAGCAGTACTTC
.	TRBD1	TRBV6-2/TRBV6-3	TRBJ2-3	CASSPDRDLGTDTQYF	TGTGCCAGCAGTCCGGACAGGGATCTAGGCACAGATACGCAGTATTTT
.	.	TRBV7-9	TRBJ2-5	CASSLAYRRDRQETQYF	TGTGCCAGCAGCTTAGCCTACCGGCGAGACCGCCAAGAGACCCAGTACTTC
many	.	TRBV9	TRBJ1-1	CASSVPGGEAFF	TGTGCCAGCAGCGTGCCCGGCGGTGAAGCTTTCTTT
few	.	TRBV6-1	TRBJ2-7	CASSVGLSYEQYF	TGTGCCAGCAGTGTCGGGTTATCCTACGAGCAGTACTTC
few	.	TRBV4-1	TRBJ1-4	CASSQALPEKLFF	TGCGCCAGCAGCCAGGCCCTCCCCGAAAAACTGTTTTTT
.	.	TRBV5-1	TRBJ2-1	CASSWTVTEQFF	TGCGCCAGCAGCTGGACGGTCACAGAGCAGTTCTTC
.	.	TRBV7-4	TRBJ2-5	CASSLLMRLRETQYF	TGTGCCAGCAGCTTATTAATGAGGCTCCGGGAGACCCAGTACTTC
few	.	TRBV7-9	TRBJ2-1	CASSNQKYEQFF	TGTGCCAGCAGCAATCAAAAGTATGAGCAGTTCTTC
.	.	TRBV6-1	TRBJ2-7	CARATGTNAYEQYF	TGTGCCAGAGCAACAGGGACCAACGCCTACGAGCAGTACTTC
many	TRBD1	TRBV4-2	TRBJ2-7	CASSQEVPGTGGVYEQYF	TGTGCCAGCAGCCAAGAGGTACCCGGGACAGGGGGCGTCTACGAGCAGTACTTC
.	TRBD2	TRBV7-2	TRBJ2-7	CASSLGLAAFYEQYF	TGTGCCAGCAGCCTGGGACTAGCGGCCTTCTACGAGCAGTACTTC
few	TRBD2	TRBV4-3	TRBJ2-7	CASSQEWLAVSSYEQYF	TGCGCCAGCAGCCAAGAGTGGCTAGCGGTAAGCTCCTACGAGCAGTACTTC
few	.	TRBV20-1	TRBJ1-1	CSATKQPDMNTEAFF	TGCAGTGCTACCAAACAGCCCGATATGAACACTGAAGCTTTCTTT
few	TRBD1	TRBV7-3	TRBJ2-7	CASSWDRAGEQYF	TGTGCCAGCAGCTGGGACAGGGCGGGCGAGCAGTACTTC
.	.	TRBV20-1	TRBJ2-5	CSARVAAETQYF	TGCAGTGCTAGGGTGGCGGCGGAGACCCAGTACTTC
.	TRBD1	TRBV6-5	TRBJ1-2	CASSYPGTGVHGYTF	TGTGCCAGCAGTTACCCCGGGACAGGGGTCCATGGCTACACCTTC
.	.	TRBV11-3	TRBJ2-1	CASSPSWGLNNEQFF	TGTGCCAGCAGCCCCTCCTGGGGCCTTAACAATGAGCAGTTCTTC
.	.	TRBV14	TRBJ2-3	CASSPVRGTSTDTQYF	TGTGCCAGCAGCCCAGTCAGGGGAACTAGCACAGATACGCAGTATTTT
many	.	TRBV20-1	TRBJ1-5	CSARAINNQPQHF	TGCAGTGCTAGAGCTATTAACAATCAGCCCCAGCATTTT
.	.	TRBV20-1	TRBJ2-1	CCARVSLVDEQFF	TGCTGTGCTAGAGTGTCCTTAGTTGATGAGCAGTTCTTC
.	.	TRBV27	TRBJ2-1	CASSWVPLLNEQFF	TGTGCCAGCAGTTGGGTCCCTCTCCTCAATGAGCAGTTCTTC
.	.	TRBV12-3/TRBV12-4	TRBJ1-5	CASSPRNQPQHF	TGTGCCAGCAGCCCTAGAAATCAGCCCCAGCATTTT
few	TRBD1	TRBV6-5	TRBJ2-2	CASSFGTGYTGELFF	TGTGCCAGCAGTTTCGGGACAGGGTATACCGGGGAGCTGTTTTTT
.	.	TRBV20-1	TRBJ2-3	CSARDLGVATDTQYF	TGCAGTGCTAGAGATCTGGGGGTAGCAACAGATACGCAGTATTTT
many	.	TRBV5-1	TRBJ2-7	CASSLGGGRLNYEQYF	TGCGCCAGCAGCTTGGGAGGAGGGCGACTCAACTACGAGCAGTACTTC
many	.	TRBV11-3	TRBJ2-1	CASSLRGDYNEQFF	TGTGCCAGCAGTTTAAGGGGAGATTACAATGAGCAGTTCTTC
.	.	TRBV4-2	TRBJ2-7	CASSQDQQFYEQYF	TGTGCCAGCAGCCAAGATCAGCAGTTCTACGAGCAGTACTTC
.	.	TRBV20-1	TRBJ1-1	CSARVPDSRAFF	TGCAGTGCTAGAGTTCCCGACAGCCGAGCTTTCTTT
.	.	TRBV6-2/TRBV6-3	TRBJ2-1	CASSSLLLGSYNEQFF	TGTGCCAGCAGTTCCTTACTACTAGGCTCCTACAATGAGCAGTTCTTC
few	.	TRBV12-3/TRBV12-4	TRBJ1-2	CASTSRRGSANYGYTF	TGTGCCAGCACCAGCCGGCGGGGGTCAGCTAACTATGGCTACACCTTC
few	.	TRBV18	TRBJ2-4	CASSPLDGPMGKNIQYF	TGTGCCAGCTCACCACTTGATGGGCCTATGGGCAAAAACATTCAGTACTTC
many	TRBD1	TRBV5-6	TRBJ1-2	CASSFTGAAYGYTF	TGTGCCAGCAGCTTTACAGGGGCGGCCTATGGCTACACCTTC
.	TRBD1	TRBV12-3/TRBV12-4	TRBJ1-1	CASSLGGTGVNTEAFF	TGTGCCAGCAGTTTAGGGGGGACAGGGGTTAACACTGAAGCTTTCTTT
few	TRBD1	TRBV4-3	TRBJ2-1	CASSQDKRTGGREGFF	TGCGCCAGCAGCCAAGATAAGAGGACAGGGGGCAGAGAGGGGTTCTTC
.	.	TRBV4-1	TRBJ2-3	CASSQDRGTERDTQYF	TGCGCCAGCAGCCAAGATCGGGGGACAGAAAGAGATACGCAGTATTTT
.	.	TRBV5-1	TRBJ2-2	CASSLRDANTGELFF	TGCGCCAGCAGCTTGCGGGACGCGAACACCGGGGAGCTGTTTTTT
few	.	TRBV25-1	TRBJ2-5	CASSEYRPQETQYF	TGTGCCAGCAGTGAATACAGGCCCCAAGAGACCCAGTACTTC
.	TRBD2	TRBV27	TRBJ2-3	CASSFLAGVTDTQYF	TGTGCCAGCAGTTTTTTGGCGGGAGTGACAGATACGCAGTATTTT
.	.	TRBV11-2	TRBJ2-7	CASSLEPGKTYEQYF	TGTGCCAGCAGCTTAGAGCCGGGAAAAACCTACGAGCAGTACTTC
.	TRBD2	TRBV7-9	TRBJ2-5	CASSREREPETQYF	TGTGCCAGCAGCCGTGAGCGGGAGCCGGAGACCCAGTACTTC
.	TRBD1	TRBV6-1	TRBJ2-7	CASRRTGGSEQYF	TGTGCCAGCAGACGGACAGGGGGCAGCGAGCAGTACTTC
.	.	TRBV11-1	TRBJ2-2	CASSHRLWGGGNTGELFF	TGTGCCAGCAGCCACCGCCTTTGGGGCGGTGGGAACACCGGGGAGCTGTTTTTT
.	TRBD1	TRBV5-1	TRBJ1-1	CASSMRTGVNTEAFF	TGCGCCAGCAGCATGCGGACAGGGGTGAACACTGAAGCTTTCTTT
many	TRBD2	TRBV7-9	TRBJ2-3	CASRFGGGSDTQYF	TGTGCCAGCCGATTCGGGGGGGGGTCAGATACGCAGTATTTT